Listed here are 8 T cell receptor beta chains from one sample, sequenced in a study of cytomegalovirus exposure and HLA in healthy donors. PCR used 60 Vbeta primers and 13 Jbeta primers. TCRdb's table, derived via immunoSEQ multiplex PCR, lists solely in-frame clones and lacks some. The sample carries about 90,000 clones, approximately 88% recorded once. The specimen sequenced was PBMCs. All receptors come from a young man in good health and CMV-seronegative.

The genes are TRBV10-3 and TRBJ2-1; tentatively, D is TRBD1 (6 bases). CDR1 and CDR2 (germline): ENHRY, SYGVKD. Trimming took 4 bases from V and 8 from J, leaving 15 bases between them. The CDR3 has 14 residues. Written as DNA, the CDR3 is TGTGCCATCAGTGGGTCTCGACAGGTGGATGAGCAGTTCTTC. Residues: CAISGSRQVDEQFF.

The V call is TRBV6-5, the J call TRBJ2-1; TRBD2 is a possible D gene (6 bases). CDR1 is MNHEY, CDR2 SVGAGI, per germline. CDR3 length equals 15 residues. The V gene lost 4 bases and the J gene lost 5 bases, with 15 bases spanning the gap. This CDR3 reads CASSSPGTGHNEQFF. In DNA, the CDR3 is TGTGCCAGCAGTTCCCCAGGGACTGGACACAATGAGCAGTTCTTC.

J is TRBJ1-3 and V is TRBV28, with D possibly TRBD1 on 5 matching bases. Trimming left V 3 bases short and J 0 bases short, with 12 bases between. In germline, CDR1 is MDHEN, CDR2 SYDVKM. This CDR3 comprises 16 residues. The CDR3 reads CASSFGGVRSGNTIYF. The CDR3, as DNA: TGTGCCAGCAGTTTTGGGGGGGTCCGCTCTGGAAACACCATATATTTT. The whole variable domain, remainder taken from reference TRBV28 and TRBJ1-3, is DVKVTQSSRYLVKRTGEKVFLECVQDMDHENMFWYRQDPGLGLRLIYFSYDVKMKEKGDIPEGYSVSREKKERFSLILESASTNQTSMYLCASSFGGVRSGNTIYFGEGSWLTVV.

This chain joins TRBV28 and TRBJ1-5; D is perhaps TRBD1 (6 bases). This CDR3 is 17 amino acids long. CDR1 is MDHEN and CDR2 is SYDVKM in the germline V gene. The V end lost 6 bases, the J end lost 2 bases, and 20 bases lay between the germline ends. The CDR3 DNA reads TGTGCCAGCAGCCCCCTGGTGACGGGGGGCGGCAATCAGCCCCAGCATTTT. This sequence encodes CASSPLVTGGGNQPQHF.

The chain is built from TRBV19 and TRBJ2-3, with a tentative D call TRBD2 (5 bases). Germline V gives CDR1 LNHDA, CDR2 SQIVND (reference sequence). There are 14 residues in the CDR3. Deletions cut 3 bases from V and 0 bases from J, with 7 bases between. The CDR3 nucleotides are TGTGCCAGTAGTATCAGCGGTAGCACAGATACGCAGTATTTT. Translated, it gives CASSISGSTDTQYF.

The CDR3 reads CASSEGAYNSPLHF. The CDR3 bases are TGTGCCAGCAGTGAGGGGGCCTATAATTCACCCCTCCACTTT. The chain uses TRBV28 and TRBJ1-6; possible D gene TRBD1, 6 bases. This CDR3 is built from 14 residues. V lost 5 bases, J lost 2 bases, and 7 bases lay in between. Per germline, CDR1 MDHEN and CDR2 SYDVKM.

Concerning this clone: The same CDR3 arises from other DNA sequences in this sample as well. The J gene is TRBJ2-7, the V gene TRBV27; D gene unclear. V shed 7 bases and J shed 6 bases, with 13 bases lying between them. CDR3 length: 12 amino acids. The germline V gene encodes CDR1 MNHEY and CDR2 SMNVEV (reference sequence). In DNA, the CDR3 is TGTGCCAGCACCAATGAGGTAGGCGAGCAGTACTTC. Its protein is CASTNEVGEQYF.

The genes are TRBV11-2 and TRBJ1-1; D is perhaps TRBD1 (6 bases). Germline V gene data show CDR1 as SGHAT and CDR2 as FQNNGV. V was cut by 3 bases and J by 4 bases, with 15 bases left in between. There are 15 residues in the CDR3. CDR3 amino acids: CASSLGSSGVTEAFF. CDR3 in DNA: TGTGCCAGCAGCTTGGGTAGCTCAGGGGTCACTGAAGCTTTCTTT.